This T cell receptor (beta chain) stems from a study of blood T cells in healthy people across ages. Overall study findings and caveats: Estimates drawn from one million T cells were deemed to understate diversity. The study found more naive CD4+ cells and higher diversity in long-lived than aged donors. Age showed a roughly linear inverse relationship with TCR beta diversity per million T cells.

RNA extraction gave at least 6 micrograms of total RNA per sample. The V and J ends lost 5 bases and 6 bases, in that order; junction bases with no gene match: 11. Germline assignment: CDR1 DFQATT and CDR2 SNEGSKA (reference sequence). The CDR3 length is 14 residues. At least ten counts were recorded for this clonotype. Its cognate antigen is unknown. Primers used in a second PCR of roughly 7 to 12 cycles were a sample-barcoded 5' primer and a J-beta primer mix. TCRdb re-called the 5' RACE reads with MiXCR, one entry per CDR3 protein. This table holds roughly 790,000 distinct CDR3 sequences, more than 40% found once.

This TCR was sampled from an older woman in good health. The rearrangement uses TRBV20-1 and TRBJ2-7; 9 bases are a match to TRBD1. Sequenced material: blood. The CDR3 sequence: CSALMPGQGSEQYF. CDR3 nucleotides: TGCAGTGCTCTCATGCCGGGACAGGGATCCGAGCAGTACTTC.